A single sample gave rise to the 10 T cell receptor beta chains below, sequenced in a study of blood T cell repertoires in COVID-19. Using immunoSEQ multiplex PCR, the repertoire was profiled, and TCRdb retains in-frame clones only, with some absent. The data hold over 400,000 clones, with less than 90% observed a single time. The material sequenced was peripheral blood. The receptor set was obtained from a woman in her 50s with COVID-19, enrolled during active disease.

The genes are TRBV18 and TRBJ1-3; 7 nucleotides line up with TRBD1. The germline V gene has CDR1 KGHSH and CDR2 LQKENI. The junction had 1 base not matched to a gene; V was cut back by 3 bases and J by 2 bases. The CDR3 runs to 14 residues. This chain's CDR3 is CASSPGTAGNTIYF. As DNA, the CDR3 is TGTGCCAGCTCACCTGGGACAGCTGGAAACACCATATATTTT.

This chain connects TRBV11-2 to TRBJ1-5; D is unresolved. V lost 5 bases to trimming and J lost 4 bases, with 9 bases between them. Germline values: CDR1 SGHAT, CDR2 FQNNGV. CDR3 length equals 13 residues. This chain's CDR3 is CASSVGRNQPQHF. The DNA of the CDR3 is TGTGCCAGCAGCGTAGGGCGGAATCAGCCCCAGCATTTT.

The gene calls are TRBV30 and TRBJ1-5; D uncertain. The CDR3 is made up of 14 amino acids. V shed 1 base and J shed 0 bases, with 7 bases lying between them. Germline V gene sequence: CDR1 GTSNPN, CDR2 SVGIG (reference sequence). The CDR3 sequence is CAWSAVNSNQPQHF. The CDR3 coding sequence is TGTGCCTGGAGTGCCGTTAATAGCAATCAGCCCCAGCATTTT.

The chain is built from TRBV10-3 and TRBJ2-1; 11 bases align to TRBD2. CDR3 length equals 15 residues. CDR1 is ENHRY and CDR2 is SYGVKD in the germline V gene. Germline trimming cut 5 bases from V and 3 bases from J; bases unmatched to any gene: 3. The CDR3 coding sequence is TGTGCCATCAGTTTTACTAGCGGGGGCTACAATGAGCAGTTCTTC. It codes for CAISFTSGGYNEQFF.

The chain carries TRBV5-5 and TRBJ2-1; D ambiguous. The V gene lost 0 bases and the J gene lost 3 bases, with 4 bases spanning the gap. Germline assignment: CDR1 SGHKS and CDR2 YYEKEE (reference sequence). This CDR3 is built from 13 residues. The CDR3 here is CASSLDGYNEQFF. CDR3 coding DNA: TGTGCCAGCAGCTTGGACGGCTACAATGAGCAGTTCTTC. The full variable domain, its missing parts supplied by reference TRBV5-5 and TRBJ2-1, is DAGVTQSPTHLIKTRGQQVTLRCSPISGHKSVSWYQQVLGQGPQFIFQYYEKEERGRGNFPDRFSARQFPNYSSELNVNALLLGDSALYLCASSLDGYNEQFFGPGTRLTVL.

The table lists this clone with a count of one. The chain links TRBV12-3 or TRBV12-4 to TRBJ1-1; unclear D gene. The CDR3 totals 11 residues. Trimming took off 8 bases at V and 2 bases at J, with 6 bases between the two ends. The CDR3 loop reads CASGVNTEAFF. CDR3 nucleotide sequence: TGTGCCAGCGGAGTAAACACTGAAGCTTTCTTT.

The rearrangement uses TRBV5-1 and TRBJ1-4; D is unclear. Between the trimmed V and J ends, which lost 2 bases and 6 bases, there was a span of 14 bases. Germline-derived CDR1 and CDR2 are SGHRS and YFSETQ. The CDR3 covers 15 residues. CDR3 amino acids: CASSLGGNGDEKLFF. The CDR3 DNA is TGCGCCAGCAGCTTAGGAGGGAATGGGGATGAAAAACTGTTTTTT.

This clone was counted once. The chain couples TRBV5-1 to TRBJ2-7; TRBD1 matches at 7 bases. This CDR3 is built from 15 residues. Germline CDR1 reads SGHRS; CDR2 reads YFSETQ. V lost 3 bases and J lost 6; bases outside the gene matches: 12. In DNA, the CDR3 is TGCGCCAGCAGCTACGAGACAGGGATCCAAGGCGAGCAGTACTTC. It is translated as CASSYETGIQGEQYF.

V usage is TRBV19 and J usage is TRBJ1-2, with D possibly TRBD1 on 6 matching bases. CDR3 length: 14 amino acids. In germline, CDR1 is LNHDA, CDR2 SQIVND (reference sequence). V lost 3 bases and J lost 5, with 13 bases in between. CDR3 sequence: CASSMGQTVYGYTF. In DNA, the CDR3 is TGTGCCAGTAGTATGGGACAAACGGTATATGGCTACACCTTC.

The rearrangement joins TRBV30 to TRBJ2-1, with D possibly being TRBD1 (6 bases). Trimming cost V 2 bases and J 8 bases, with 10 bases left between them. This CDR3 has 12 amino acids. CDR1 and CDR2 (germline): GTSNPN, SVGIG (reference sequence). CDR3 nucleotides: TGTGCCTGGAGTTTTGAGGGGGATGAGCAGTTCTTC. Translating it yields CAWSFEGDEQFF.